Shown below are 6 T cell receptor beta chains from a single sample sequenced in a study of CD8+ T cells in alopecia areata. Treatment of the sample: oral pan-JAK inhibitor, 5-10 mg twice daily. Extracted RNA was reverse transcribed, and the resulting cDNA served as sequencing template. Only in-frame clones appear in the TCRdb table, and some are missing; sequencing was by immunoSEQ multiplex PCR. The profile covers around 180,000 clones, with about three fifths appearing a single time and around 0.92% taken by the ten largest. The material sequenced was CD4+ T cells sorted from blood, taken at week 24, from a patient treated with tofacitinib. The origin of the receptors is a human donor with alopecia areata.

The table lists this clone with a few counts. The CDR3 nucleotides are TGTGCCAGCAGCCGCACCCAGGACAGGGCGGACACTGAAGCTTTCTTT. Translation gives CASSRTQDRADTEAFF. The V and J genes are TRBV7-9 and TRBJ1-1; 8 bases agree with TRBD1. The CDR3 has 16 residues. The ends lost 5 bases at V and 3 bases at J; junction bases unmatched: 11. CDR1 and CDR2 from the germline V gene are SEHNR and FQNEAQ (reference sequence). The complete variable domain, with remaining parts taken from reference TRBV7-9 and TRBJ1-1, reads DTGVSQNPRHKITKRGQNVTFRCDPISEHNRLYWYRQTLGQGPEFLTYFQNEAQLEKSRLLSDRFSAERPKGSFSTLEIQRTEQGDSAMYLCASSRTQDRADTEAFFGQGTRLTVV.

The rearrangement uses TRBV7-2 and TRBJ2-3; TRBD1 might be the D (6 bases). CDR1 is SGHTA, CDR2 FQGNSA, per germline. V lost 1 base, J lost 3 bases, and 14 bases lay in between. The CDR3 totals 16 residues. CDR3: CASSLGKSGVTDTQYF. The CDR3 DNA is TGTGCCAGCAGCTTAGGAAAATCAGGGGTAACAGATACGCAGTATTTT.

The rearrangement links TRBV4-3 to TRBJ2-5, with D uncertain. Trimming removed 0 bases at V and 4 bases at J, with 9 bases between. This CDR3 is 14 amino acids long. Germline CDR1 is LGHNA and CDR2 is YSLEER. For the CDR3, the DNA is TGCGCCAGCAGCCAAGAATACACTACAGAGACCCAGTACTTC. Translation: CASSQEYTTETQYF.

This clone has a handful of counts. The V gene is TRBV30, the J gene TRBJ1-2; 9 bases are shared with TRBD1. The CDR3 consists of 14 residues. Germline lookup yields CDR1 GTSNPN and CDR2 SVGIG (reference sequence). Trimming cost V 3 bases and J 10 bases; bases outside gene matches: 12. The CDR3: CAWRPKGQGVFYTF. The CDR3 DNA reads TGTGCCTGGAGGCCTAAGGGACAGGGAGTCTTCTACACCTTC.

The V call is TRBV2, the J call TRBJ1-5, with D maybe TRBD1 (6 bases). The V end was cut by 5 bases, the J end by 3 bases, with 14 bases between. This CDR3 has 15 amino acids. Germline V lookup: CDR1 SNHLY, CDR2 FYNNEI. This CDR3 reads CASSPTDSSNQPQHF. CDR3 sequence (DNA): TGTGCCAGCAGTCCCACGGACAGTTCCAATCAGCCCCAGCATTTT.

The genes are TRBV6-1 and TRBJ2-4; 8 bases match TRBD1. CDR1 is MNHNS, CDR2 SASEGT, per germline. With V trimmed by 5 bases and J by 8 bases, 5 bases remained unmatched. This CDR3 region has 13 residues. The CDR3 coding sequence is TGTGCCAGCAGTCGGACAGGGAAGGACATTCAGTACTTC. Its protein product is CASSRTGKDIQYF.